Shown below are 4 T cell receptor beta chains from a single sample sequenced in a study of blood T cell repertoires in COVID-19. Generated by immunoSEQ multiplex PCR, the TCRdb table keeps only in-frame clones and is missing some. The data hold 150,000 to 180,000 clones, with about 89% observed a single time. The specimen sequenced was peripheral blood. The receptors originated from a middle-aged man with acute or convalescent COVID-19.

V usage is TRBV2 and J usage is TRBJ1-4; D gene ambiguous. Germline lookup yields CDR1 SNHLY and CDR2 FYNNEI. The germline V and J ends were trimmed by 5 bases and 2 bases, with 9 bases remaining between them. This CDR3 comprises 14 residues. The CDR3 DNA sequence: TGTGCCAGCAGTCCGGAGTCGACTAATGAAAAACTGTTTTTT. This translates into CASSPESTNEKLFF.

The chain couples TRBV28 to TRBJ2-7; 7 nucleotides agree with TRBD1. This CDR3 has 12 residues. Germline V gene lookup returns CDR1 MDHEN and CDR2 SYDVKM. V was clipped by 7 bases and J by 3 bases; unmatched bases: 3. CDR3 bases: TGTGCCAGCAAAGGGGACAGCTACGAGCAGTACTTC. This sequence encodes CASKGDSYEQYF. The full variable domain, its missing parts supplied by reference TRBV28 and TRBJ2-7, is DVKVTQSSRYLVKRTGEKVFLECVQDMDHENMFWYRQDPGLGLRLIYFSYDVKMKEKGDIPEGYSVSREKKERFSLILESASTNQTSMYLCASKGDSYEQYFGPGTRLTVT.

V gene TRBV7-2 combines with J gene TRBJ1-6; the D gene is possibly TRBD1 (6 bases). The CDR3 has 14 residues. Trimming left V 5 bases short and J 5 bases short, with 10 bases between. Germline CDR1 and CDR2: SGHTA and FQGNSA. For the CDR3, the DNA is TGTGCCAGCAGCGCGGACAGAAATAATTCACCCCTCCACTTT. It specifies CASSADRNNSPLHF.

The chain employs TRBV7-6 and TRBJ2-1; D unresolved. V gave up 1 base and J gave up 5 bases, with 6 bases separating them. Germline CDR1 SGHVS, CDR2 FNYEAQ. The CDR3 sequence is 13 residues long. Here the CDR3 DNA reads TGTGCCAGCAGCTTAGATCTAAACAATGAGCAGTTCTTC. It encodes CASSLDLNNEQFF.